This entry lists 11 T cell receptor beta chains sequenced from one sample in a study of blood T cell repertoires in COVID-19. Clones were read by immunoSEQ multiplex PCR, and TCRdb kept only the in-frame ones, dropping some. The data contain 300,000 to 350,000 clones, approximately 90% of them singletons. Sequenced: peripheral blood. The receptors derive from a young woman with COVID-19, enrolled during active disease.

The genes are TRBV5-1 and TRBJ2-5; 11 bases are shared with TRBD2. The V gene end was trimmed by 0 bases and the J gene end by 5 bases; junction bases not matched to a gene: 9. The CDR3 loop spans 17 amino acids. The germline gives CDR1 SGHRS, CDR2 YFSETQ. The CDR3 DNA is TGCGCCAGCAGCTTGGTTATCACTAGCGGGAGAGGGGAGACCCAGTACTTC. This translates into CASSLVITSGRGETQYF.

V is TRBV19 and J is TRBJ2-5, with 10 bases lining up with TRBD1. Looked up from germline, CDR1 is LNHDA and CDR2 is SQIVND (reference sequence). Trimming took 0 bases from V and 9 from J; bases not matched to a gene: 4. The CDR3 runs 14 residues. CDR3 sequence (DNA): TGTGCCAGTAGTATAGACCTCGGACAGGGGGCCCAGTACTTC. This translates into CASSIDLGQGAQYF. Combining the CDR3 with reference TRBV19 and TRBJ2-5 gives the whole variable domain DGGITQSPKYLFRKEGQNVTLSCEQNLNHDAMYWYRQDPGQGLRLIYYSQIVNDFQKGDIAEGYSVSREKKESFPLTVTSAQKNPTAFYLCASSIDLGQGAQYFGPGTRLLVL.

The chain has TRBV6-5 and TRBJ2-2, with D perhaps TRBD2 (6 bases). The CDR3 length is 15 residues. Trimming stripped 2 bases from V and 0 bases from J, with 7 bases between. CDR1 is MNHEY and CDR2 is SVGAGI in the germline V gene. The CDR3 spells CASSYTSPNTGELFF. The CDR3 DNA is TGTGCCAGCAGTTACACTAGCCCGAACACCGGGGAGCTGTTTTTT.

J is TRBJ1-2 and V is TRBV12-3 or TRBV12-4, with D possibly TRBD1 on 5 matching bases. This CDR3 is 13 amino acids long. V lost 6 bases to trimming and J lost 4 bases, with 12 bases between them. CDR3 sequence: CASRGTGLYGYTF. The CDR3 DNA is TGTGCCAGCAGGGGTACAGGCCTCTATGGCTACACCTTC.

V and J are TRBV19 and TRBJ2-3; TRBD2 matches 8 bases. Trimming removed 4 bases from V and 0 bases from J; junction bases left unmatched: 3. This CDR3 is 15 amino acids long. Germline CDR1 LNHDA, CDR2 SQIVND (reference sequence). CDR3 sequence (DNA): TGTGCCAGTAGTAAACTAGCGGCTAGCACAGATACGCAGTATTTT. Translated: CASSKLAASTDTQYF.

The chain is built from TRBV3-1 (or the pseudogene TRBV3-2) and TRBJ2-1; 8 bases agree with TRBD2. J was trimmed by 3 bases and V by 4 bases; bases with no gene match: 8. This CDR3 region has 16 residues. Germline V gives CDR1 LGHDT, CDR2 YNNKEL (reference sequence). The CDR3 reads CASSRGLATGYNEQFF. CDR3 DNA sequence: TGTGCCAGCAGCCGTGGACTAGCTACGGGCTACAATGAGCAGTTCTTC.

The V and J genes are TRBV7-6 and TRBJ1-1; TRBD1 matches at 12 bases. Germline-derived CDR1 and CDR2 are SGHVS and FNYEAQ. V dropped 4 bases and J dropped 4; count of bases not matched to a gene: 13. The CDR3 is made up of 18 amino acids. The chain's CDR3 is CASSWGPGQGAVGTEAFF. The CDR3 DNA reads as TGTGCCAGCAGCTGGGGGCCGGGACAGGGGGCTGTCGGCACTGAAGCTTTCTTT.

This chain uses TRBV4-1 with TRBJ2-7; 9 bases fit TRBD1. V lost 2 bases to trimming and J lost 6 bases; unmatched junction nucleotides: 5. The CDR3 has 14 residues. CDR1 MGHRA and CDR2 YSYEKL come from the germline V gene. DNA for the CDR3: TGCGCCAGCAGCCAAAGGACAGGGGTGCCCGAGCAGTACTTC. Translating gives CASSQRTGVPEQYF.

The V gene is TRBV3-1 (or the pseudogene TRBV3-2), the J gene TRBJ1-6; unclear D gene. The V gene lost 4 bases and the J gene lost 7 bases, with 14 bases spanning the gap. The V gene's germline CDR1 is LGHDT and CDR2 YNNKEL (reference sequence). There are 15 residues in the CDR3. The CDR3 protein is CASSPTTFRNSPLHF. CDR3 sequence (DNA): TGTGCCAGCAGCCCGACTACCTTTCGGAATTCACCCCTCCACTTT.

V gene TRBV7-8 combines with J gene TRBJ2-7; D not certain. Germline V gives CDR1 SGHVS, CDR2 FQNEAQ. The CDR3 length is 14 residues. V was cut by 2 bases and J by 2 bases, with 10 bases left in between. CDR3 in DNA: TGTGCCAGCAGCTTAATTGCGGCAGCCTACGAGCAGTACTTC. It translates to CASSLIAAAYEQYF. Filled out from reference TRBV7-8 and TRBJ2-7, the complete variable domain reads GAGVSQSPRYKVAKRGQDVALRCDPISGHVSLFWYQQALGQGPEFLTYFQNEAQLDKSGLPSDRFFAERPEGSVSTLKIQRTQQEDSAVYLCASSLIAAAYEQYFGPGTRLTVT.

This sequence joins TRBV9 and TRBJ2-7, with 8 bases identical to TRBD2. Germline CDR1 and CDR2: SGDLS and YYNGEE. This CDR3 has 13 amino acids. The V gene end was trimmed by 4 bases and the J gene end by 3 bases; junction bases not matched to a gene: 3. The DNA of the CDR3 is TGTGCCAGCAGCCCGGGACTAGACTACGAGCAGTACTTC. Encoded protein: CASSPGLDYEQYF.